This entry describes one T cell receptor beta chain. Libraries were prepared by immunoSEQ multiplex PCR; TCRdb keeps only in-frame clonotypes and omits some of them. The sample shows some 680,000 clones, around 73% of them seen only once. The data were obtained in a study of shared clonotypes between healthy human individuals. This CDR3 spans 15 amino acids. Germline CDR1 is MRHNA and CDR2 is SNTAGT. The V end lost 3 bases, the J end lost 4 bases, and 15 bases lay between the germline ends. This clonotype originated in a woman aged 25 to 45 in good health. Sequences were obtained from memory CD4+ T cells sorted from blood. This sample's subset: CD45RA-negative fraction. The J gene is TRBJ1-2, the V gene TRBV6-4; D is perhaps TRBD1 (5 bases). The CDR3 coding sequence is TGTGCCAGCAGTGAACTGCTGGGGGGACTCTATGGCTACACCTTC. As protein: CASSELLGGLYGYTF.